This is a list of T cell receptor beta chains from one sample in a study of T-cell memory formation after mild COVID-19. Via MiXCR, TCRdb re-called the 5' RACE reads, giving one row per CDR3 protein. The table has over 250,000 distinct CDR3 sequences, approximately 16% seen once. The sequencing input was PBMCs or a T cell subset sorted from them (not recorded which). Receptors were obtained from a man younger than 35 who had mild COVID-19 (a few samples of this study predate the infection). Cell type and time point are not known. Each CDR3 is given with its conserved first and last residue. D genes are given only for firm matches. A row's size may be missing; if present it is once, few, many or a size class.

v_call: TRBV6-5; clone_size: NA; d_call: NA; j_call: TRBJ2-2; cdr3_aa: CASSYMGRAGGELFF; cdr3_nt: TGTGCCAGCAGTTACATGGGCAGGGCCGGCGGGGAGCTGTTTTTT
v_call: TRBV5-1; clone_size: many; d_call: TRBD1; j_call: TRBJ2-5; cdr3_aa: CASSRGQGQETQYF; cdr3_nt: TGCGCCAGCAGCAGAGGACAGGGCCAAGAGACCCAGTACTTC
v_call: TRBV20-1; clone_size: NA; d_call: TRBD1; j_call: TRBJ1-2; cdr3_aa: CSARDRGRSGYTF; cdr3_nt: TGCAGTGCTCGGGACAGGGGGCGAAGTGGCTACACCTTC
v_call: TRBV29-1; clone_size: few; d_call: TRBD1; j_call: TRBJ2-3; cdr3_aa: CSVERQGADTQYF; cdr3_nt: TGCAGCGTTGAGCGACAGGGGGCGGATACGCAGTATTTT
v_call: TRBV4-1; clone_size: few; d_call: TRBD1; j_call: TRBJ2-2; cdr3_aa: CASSRYGTGGDTGELFF; cdr3_nt: TGCGCCAGCAGCCGCTACGGGACAGGGGGCGACACCGGGGAGCTGTTTTTT
v_call: TRBV29-1; clone_size: few; d_call: NA; j_call: TRBJ2-3; cdr3_aa: CSVEVDSASTDTQYF; cdr3_nt: TGCAGCGTTGAAGTAGACAGTGCTAGCACAGATACGCAGTATTTT
v_call: TRBV3-1; clone_size: NA; d_call: TRBD1; j_call: TRBJ2-5; cdr3_aa: CASSELQPPGQPQETQYF; cdr3_nt: TGTGCCAGCAGCGAGTTACAGCCGCCGGGACAGCCACAAGAGACCCAGTACTTC
v_call: TRBV10-3; clone_size: NA; d_call: NA; j_call: TRBJ2-1; cdr3_aa: CAIQGNNEQFF; cdr3_nt: TGTGCCATCCAGGGCAACAATGAGCAGTTCTTC
v_call: TRBV4-3; clone_size: NA; d_call: TRBD1; j_call: TRBJ1-1; cdr3_aa: CASSQVARGPTEAFF; cdr3_nt: TGCGCCAGCAGCCAAGTGGCCAGGGGGCCCACTGAAGCTTTCTTT
v_call: TRBV7-9; clone_size: many; d_call: NA; j_call: TRBJ2-3; cdr3_aa: CASSLGLDWGTSTDTQYF; cdr3_nt: TGTGCCAGCAGCTTAGGACTAGATTGGGGCACTAGCACAGATACGCAGTATTTT
v_call: TRBV4-3; clone_size: NA; d_call: NA; j_call: TRBJ1-1; cdr3_aa: CASSQPGTSTEAFF; cdr3_nt: TGCGCCAGCAGCCAACCTGGGACAAGCACTGAAGCTTTCTTT
v_call: TRBV9; clone_size: NA; d_call: TRBD1; j_call: TRBJ2-2; cdr3_aa: CASTWTGTGELFF; cdr3_nt: TGTGCCAGCACCTGGACAGGGACCGGGGAGCTGTTTTTT
v_call: TRBV5-4; clone_size: NA; d_call: NA; j_call: TRBJ2-4; cdr3_aa: CASSLEVARPGKNIQYF; cdr3_nt: TGTGCCAGCAGCTTGGAAGTGGCCCGTCCGGGCAAAAACATTCAGTACTTC
v_call: TRBV9; clone_size: NA; d_call: TRBD2; j_call: TRBJ2-5; cdr3_aa: CASSEYSGEETQYF; cdr3_nt: TGTGCCAGCAGCGAGTATAGCGGGGAGGAGACCCAGTACTTC
v_call: TRBV7-9; clone_size: many; d_call: TRBD2; j_call: TRBJ2-3; cdr3_aa: CASSQRRGGQTDTQYF; cdr3_nt: TGTGCCAGCAGCCAGAGGCGGGGGGGCCAAACAGATACGCAGTATTTT
v_call: TRBV29-1; clone_size: few; d_call: TRBD1; j_call: TRBJ1-2; cdr3_aa: CSEGGDYGYTF; cdr3_nt: TGCAGCGAAGGGGGCGACTATGGCTACACCTTC
v_call: TRBV4-1; clone_size: many; d_call: TRBD1; j_call: TRBJ2-5; cdr3_aa: CASSHRPDRGRKTQYF; cdr3_nt: TGCGCCAGCAGCCATCGCCCGGACAGGGGGAGAAAGACCCAGTACTTC
v_call: TRBV18; clone_size: NA; d_call: NA; j_call: TRBJ2-2; cdr3_aa: CASSPKARAGTGELFF; cdr3_nt: TGTGCCAGCTCACCAAAGGCCAGGGCAGGTACCGGGGAGCTGTTTTTT
v_call: TRBV12-3/TRBV12-4; clone_size: NA; d_call: NA; j_call: TRBJ2-1; cdr3_aa: CASSYQRGEREQFF; cdr3_nt: TGTGCCAGCAGTTACCAGCGAGGTGAAAGGGAGCAGTTCTTC
v_call: TRBV4-2; clone_size: NA; d_call: NA; j_call: TRBJ2-1; cdr3_aa: CASSQEPGYYNEKFF; cdr3_nt: TGTGCCAGCAGCCAAGAGCCAGGCTACTACAATGAGAAGTTCTTC
v_call: TRBV4-1; clone_size: NA; d_call: TRBD2; j_call: TRBJ2-1; cdr3_aa: CASSQEASGGALNEQFF; cdr3_nt: TGCGCCAGCAGCCAAGAAGCCAGCGGGGGGGCCTTGAATGAGCAGTTCTTC
v_call: TRBV20-1; clone_size: few; d_call: NA; j_call: TRBJ1-2; cdr3_aa: CSARDSSNHGYTF; cdr3_nt: TGCAGTGCTAGAGATAGCTCTAATCATGGCTACACCTTC
v_call: TRBV20-1; clone_size: NA; d_call: TRBD2; j_call: TRBJ2-3; cdr3_aa: CSARDRLAGIAQYF; cdr3_nt: TGCAGTGCTAGAGATAGACTAGCGGGTATCGCGCAGTATTTT
v_call: TRBV5-4; clone_size: NA; d_call: NA; j_call: TRBJ1-6; cdr3_aa: CASSLIGRINSPLHF; cdr3_nt: TGTGCCAGCAGCTTGATCGGGAGAATTAATTCACCCCTCCACTTT
v_call: TRBV12-3/TRBV12-4; clone_size: NA; d_call: NA; j_call: TRBJ2-7; cdr3_aa: CASSPIMETGQSAFYEQYF; cdr3_nt: TGTGCCAGCAGTCCAATTATGGAGACTGGACAGAGTGCCTTCTACGAGCAGTACTTC
v_call: TRBV5-1; clone_size: once; d_call: NA; j_call: TRBJ2-3; cdr3_aa: CASSSRGAASTDTQYF; cdr3_nt: TGCGCCAGCAGCTCCCGAGGGGCAGCTAGCACAGATACGCAGTATTTT
v_call: TRBV12-5; clone_size: NA; d_call: NA; j_call: TRBJ2-7; cdr3_aa: CASGLLAGWDRHTYEQYF; cdr3_nt: TGTGCTAGTGGTTTGCTAGCCGGTTGGGATCGTCACACCTACGAGCAGTACTTC
v_call: TRBV28; clone_size: few; d_call: NA; j_call: TRBJ1-2; cdr3_aa: CASLGPGEYYGYTF; cdr3_nt: TGTGCCAGCCTGGGTCCCGGGGAATACTATGGCTACACCTTC
v_call: TRBV4-3; clone_size: many; d_call: NA; j_call: TRBJ1-1; cdr3_aa: CASSQDGRRGTEAFF; cdr3_nt: TGCGCCAGCAGCCAAGACGGGAGGAGAGGCACTGAAGCTTTCTTT
v_call: TRBV7-3; clone_size: many; d_call: NA; j_call: TRBJ2-3; cdr3_aa: CASSPTLGSTDTQYF; cdr3_nt: TGTGCCAGCAGCCCGACTCTAGGTAGCACAGATACGCAGTATTTT
v_call: TRBV6-2/TRBV6-3; clone_size: NA; d_call: NA; j_call: TRBJ2-6; cdr3_aa: CASSYTPSGANVLTF; cdr3_nt: TGTGCCAGCAGTTACACGCCCTCTGGGGCCAACGTCCTGACTTTC
v_call: TRBV4-2; clone_size: NA; d_call: NA; j_call: TRBJ1-5; cdr3_aa: CASSQQGRGNQPQHF; cdr3_nt: TGTGCCAGCAGCCAACAGGGTCGGGGCAATCAGCCCCAGCATTTT
v_call: TRBV12-3/TRBV12-4; clone_size: NA; d_call: NA; j_call: TRBJ2-3; cdr3_aa: CASSFGAGAGGDTQYF; cdr3_nt: TGTGCCAGCAGTTTTGGAGCTGGAGCTGGGGGGGATACGCAGTATTTT
v_call: TRBV12-3/TRBV12-4; clone_size: few; d_call: TRBD1; j_call: TRBJ2-1; cdr3_aa: CASIGQGYNEQFF; cdr3_nt: TGTGCCAGCATCGGACAGGGGTACAATGAGCAGTTCTTC
v_call: TRBV5-1; clone_size: few; d_call: TRBD1; j_call: TRBJ2-3; cdr3_aa: CASSLGYRGLLTDTQYF; cdr3_nt: TGCGCCAGCAGCTTGGGCTACAGGGGCCTCCTCACAGATACGCAGTATTTT
v_call: TRBV6-5; clone_size: few; d_call: TRBD2; j_call: TRBJ2-2; cdr3_aa: CASSPGLVRTGELFF; cdr3_nt: TGTGCCAGCAGTCCCGGACTAGTTCGGACCGGGGAGCTGTTTTTT
v_call: TRBV3-1; clone_size: NA; d_call: NA; j_call: TRBJ1-4; cdr3_aa: CASSQGTNEKLFF; cdr3_nt: TGTGCCAGCAGCCAAGGTACTAATGAAAAACTGTTTTTT
v_call: TRBV13; clone_size: few; d_call: TRBD1; j_call: TRBJ2-5; cdr3_aa: CASSSMDRGQTQYF; cdr3_nt: TGTGCCAGCAGCTCGATGGACAGGGGGCAGACCCAGTACTTC
v_call: TRBV5-1; clone_size: many; d_call: NA; j_call: TRBJ2-1; cdr3_aa: CASSLQENEQFF; cdr3_nt: TGCGCCAGCAGCCTACAGGAGAATGAGCAGTTCTTC
v_call: TRBV4-3; clone_size: few; d_call: NA; j_call: TRBJ1-4; cdr3_aa: CASSQDMVSGGVREKLFF; cdr3_nt: TGCGCCAGCAGCCAAGATATGGTGTCGGGGGGAGTAAGAGAAAAACTGTTTTTT
v_call: TRBV5-4; clone_size: few; d_call: NA; j_call: TRBJ2-7; cdr3_aa: CASSFRGPYEQYF; cdr3_nt: TGTGCCAGCAGCTTCAGGGGTCCCTACGAGCAGTACTTC
v_call: TRBV12-3/TRBV12-4; clone_size: many; d_call: NA; j_call: TRBJ1-5; cdr3_aa: CASSLWGGGQPQHF; cdr3_nt: TGTGCCAGCAGTTTGTGGGGGGGCGGTCAGCCCCAGCATTTT
v_call: TRBV3-1; clone_size: NA; d_call: NA; j_call: TRBJ2-1; cdr3_aa: CASSRFSYNEQFF; cdr3_nt: TGTGCCAGCTCCCGATTCTCCTACAATGAGCAGTTCTTC
v_call: TRBV20-1; clone_size: NA; d_call: NA; j_call: TRBJ1-4; cdr3_aa: CSARNREKLFF; cdr3_nt: TGCAGTGCTAGGAACAGGGAAAAACTGTTTTTT
v_call: TRBV7-9; clone_size: NA; d_call: NA; j_call: TRBJ2-1; cdr3_aa: CASSTRSPGVAYNEQFF; cdr3_nt: TGTGCCAGCAGCACTAGGTCCCCAGGGGTGGCCTACAATGAGCAGTTCTTC
v_call: TRBV20-1; clone_size: few; d_call: NA; j_call: TRBJ2-5; cdr3_aa: CSASTGRVLGETQYF; cdr3_nt: TGCAGTGCTAGTACAGGGAGAGTATTGGGCGAGACCCAGTACTTC